The T cell receptor beta chain under discussion was sequenced for a study of T cells in Graves' hyperthyroidism and ophthalmopathy. This CDR3 has 17 amino acids. V lost 2 bases to trimming and J lost 5 bases; unmatched junction nucleotides: 7. CDR1 KGHDR and CDR2 SFDVKD come from the germline V gene. TCR beta CDR3 regions were amplified from RNA transcripts. The HTBI primer set was used in a first-round RT-PCR of the TCR CDR3. TCRdb re-derived calls from the multiplex PCR reads in MiXCR, one entry per CDR3 protein. The sample consists of approximately 560,000 distinct CDR3 sequences, less than 20% of them appearing once.

The source is a woman aged 25 to 45 with Graves' hyperthyroidism. The rearrangement links TRBV24-1 to TRBJ2-1, with 11 bases lining up with TRBD2. Sequenced sample: blood. CDR3 DNA sequence: TGTGCCACCAGTGATTCCGGGACTAGCGGCCTACACAATGAGCAGTTCTTC. Residues: CATSDSGTSGLHNEQFF.